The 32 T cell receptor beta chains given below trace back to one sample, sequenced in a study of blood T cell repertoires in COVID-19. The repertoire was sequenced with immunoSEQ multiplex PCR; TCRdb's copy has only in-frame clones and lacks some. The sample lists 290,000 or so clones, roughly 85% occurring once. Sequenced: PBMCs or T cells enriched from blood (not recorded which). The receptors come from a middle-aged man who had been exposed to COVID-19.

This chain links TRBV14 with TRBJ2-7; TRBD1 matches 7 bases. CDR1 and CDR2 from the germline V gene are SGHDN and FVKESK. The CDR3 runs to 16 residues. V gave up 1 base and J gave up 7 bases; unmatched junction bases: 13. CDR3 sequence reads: CASSQGRGQQGGEQYF. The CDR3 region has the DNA TGTGCCAGCAGCCAAGGAAGGGGACAGCAAGGAGGAGAGCAGTACTTC.

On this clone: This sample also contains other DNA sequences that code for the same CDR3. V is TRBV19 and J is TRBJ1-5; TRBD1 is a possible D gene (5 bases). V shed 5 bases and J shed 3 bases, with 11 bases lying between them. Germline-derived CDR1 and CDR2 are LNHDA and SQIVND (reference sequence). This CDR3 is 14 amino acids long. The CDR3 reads CASSPPGHNQPQHF. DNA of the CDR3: TGTGCCAGTAGTCCCCCAGGGCACAATCAGCCCCAGCATTTT.

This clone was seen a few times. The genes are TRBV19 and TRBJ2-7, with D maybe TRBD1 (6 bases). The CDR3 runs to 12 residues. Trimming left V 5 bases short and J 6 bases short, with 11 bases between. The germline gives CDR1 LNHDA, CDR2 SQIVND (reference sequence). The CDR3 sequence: CASSLQGGEQYF. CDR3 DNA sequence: TGTGCCAGTAGTTTACAGGGTGGCGAGCAGTACTTC.

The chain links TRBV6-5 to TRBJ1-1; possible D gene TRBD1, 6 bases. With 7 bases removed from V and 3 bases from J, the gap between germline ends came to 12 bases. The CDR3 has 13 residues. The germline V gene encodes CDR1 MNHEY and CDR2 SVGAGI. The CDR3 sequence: CASTDRRYTEAFF. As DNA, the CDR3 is TGTGCCAGCACAGACAGGAGATACACTGAAGCTTTCTTT.

In DNA, the CDR3 is TGTGCCAGCAGTTTCGGACAGGGCCAAGAGCCCCAGCATTTT. It is translated as CASSFGQGQEPQHF. This chain links TRBV7-9 with TRBJ1-5; TRBD1 aligns across 8 bases. V lost 6 bases to trimming and J lost 8 bases; unmatched junction nucleotides: 9. The CDR3 totals 14 residues. The germline CDR1 and CDR2 sequences are SEHNR and FQNEAQ (reference sequence).

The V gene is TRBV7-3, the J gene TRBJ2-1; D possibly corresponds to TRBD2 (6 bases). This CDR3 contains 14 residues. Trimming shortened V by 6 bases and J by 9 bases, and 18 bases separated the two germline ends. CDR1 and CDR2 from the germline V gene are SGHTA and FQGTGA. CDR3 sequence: CASRRIHPGGEQFF. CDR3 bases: TGTGCCAGCAGACGAATCCACCCCGGGGGTGAGCAGTTCTTC. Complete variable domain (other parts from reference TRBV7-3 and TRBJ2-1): GAGVSQTPSNKVTEKGKYVELRCDPISGHTALYWYRQSLGQGPEFLIYFQGTGAADDSGLPNDRFFAVRPEGSVSTLKIQRTERGDSAVYLCASRRIHPGGEQFFGPGTRLTVL.

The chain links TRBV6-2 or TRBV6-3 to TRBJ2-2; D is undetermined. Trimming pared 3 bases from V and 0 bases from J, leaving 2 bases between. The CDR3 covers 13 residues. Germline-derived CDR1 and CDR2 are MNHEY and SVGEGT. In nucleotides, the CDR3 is TGTGCCAGCAGTTATACGAACACCGGGGAGCTGTTTTTT. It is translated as CASSYTNTGELFF.

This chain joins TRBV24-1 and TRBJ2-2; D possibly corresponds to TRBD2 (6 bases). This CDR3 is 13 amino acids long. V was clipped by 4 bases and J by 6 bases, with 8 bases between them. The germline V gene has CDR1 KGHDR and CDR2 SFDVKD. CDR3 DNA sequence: TGTGCCACCAGTGAGCGGGGATCCGGGGAGCTGTTTTTT. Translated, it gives CATSERGSGELFF.

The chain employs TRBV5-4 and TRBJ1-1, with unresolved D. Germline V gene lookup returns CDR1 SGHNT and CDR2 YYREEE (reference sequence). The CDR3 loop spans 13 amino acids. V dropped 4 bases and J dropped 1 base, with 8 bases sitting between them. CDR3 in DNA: TGTGCCAGCAGCCTAGAAAAGAACACTGAAGCTTTCTTT. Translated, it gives CASSLEKNTEAFF.

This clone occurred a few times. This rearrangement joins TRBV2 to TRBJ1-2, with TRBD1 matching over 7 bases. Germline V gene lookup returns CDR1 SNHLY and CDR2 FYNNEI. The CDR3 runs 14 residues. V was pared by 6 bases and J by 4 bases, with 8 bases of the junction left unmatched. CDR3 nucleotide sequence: TGTGCCAGCAGGGATCGTGCAGGGGGCTATGGCTACACCTTC. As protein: CASRDRAGGYGYTF.

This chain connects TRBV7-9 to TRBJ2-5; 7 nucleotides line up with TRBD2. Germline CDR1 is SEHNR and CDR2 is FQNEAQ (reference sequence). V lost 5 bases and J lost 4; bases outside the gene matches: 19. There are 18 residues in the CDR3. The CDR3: CASSPPRRWAGRGETQYF. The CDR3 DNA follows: TGTGCCAGCAGCCCCCCCCGTCGTTGGGCAGGGAGGGGAGAGACCCAGTACTTC.

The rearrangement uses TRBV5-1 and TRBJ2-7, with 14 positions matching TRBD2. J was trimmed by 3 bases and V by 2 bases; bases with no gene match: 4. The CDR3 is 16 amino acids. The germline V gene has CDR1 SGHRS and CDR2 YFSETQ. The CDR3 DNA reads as TGCGCCAGCAGCTTAGGGGGACTAGCGGGAGACTACGAGCAGTACTTC. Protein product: CASSLGGLAGDYEQYF. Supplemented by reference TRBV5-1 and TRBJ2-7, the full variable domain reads KAGVTQTPRYLIKTRGQQVTLSCSPISGHRSVSWYQQTPGQGLQFLFEYFSETQRNKGNFPGRFSGRQFSNSRSEMNVSTLELGDSALYLCASSLGGLAGDYEQYFGPGTRLTVT.

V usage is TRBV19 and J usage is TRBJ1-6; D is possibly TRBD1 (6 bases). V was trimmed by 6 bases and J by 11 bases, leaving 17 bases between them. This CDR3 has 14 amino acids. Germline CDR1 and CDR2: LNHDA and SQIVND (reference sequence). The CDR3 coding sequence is TGTGCCAGTAGCCCATCGGGGGGGCGTCCACCCCTCCACTTT. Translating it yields CASSPSGGRPPLHF.

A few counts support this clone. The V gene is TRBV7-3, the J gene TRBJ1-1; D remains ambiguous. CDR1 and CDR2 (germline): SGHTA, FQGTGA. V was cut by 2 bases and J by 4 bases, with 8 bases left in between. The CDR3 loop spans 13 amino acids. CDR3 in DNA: TGTGCCAGCAGCTTATTGGCCGCCACTGAAGCTTTCTTT. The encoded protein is CASSLLAATEAFF.

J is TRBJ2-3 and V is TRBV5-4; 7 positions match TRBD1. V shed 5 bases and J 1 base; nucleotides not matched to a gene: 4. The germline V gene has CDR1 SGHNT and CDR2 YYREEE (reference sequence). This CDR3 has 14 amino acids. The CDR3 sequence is CASSNDRGTDTQYF. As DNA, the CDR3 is TGTGCCAGCAGTAACGACAGGGGCACAGATACGCAGTATTTT.

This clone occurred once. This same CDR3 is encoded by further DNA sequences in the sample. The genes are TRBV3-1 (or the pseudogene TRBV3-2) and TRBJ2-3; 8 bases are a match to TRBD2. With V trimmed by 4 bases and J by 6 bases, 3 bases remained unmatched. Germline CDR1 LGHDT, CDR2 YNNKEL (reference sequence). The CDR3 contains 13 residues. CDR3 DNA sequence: TGTGCCAGCAGCCGACTAGCGTCGGATACGCAGTATTTT. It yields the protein CASSRLASDTQYF.

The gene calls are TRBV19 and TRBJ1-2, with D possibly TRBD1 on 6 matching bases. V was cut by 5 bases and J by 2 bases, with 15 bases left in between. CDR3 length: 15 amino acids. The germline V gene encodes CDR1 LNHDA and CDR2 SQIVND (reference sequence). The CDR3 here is CASSGPLTGNYGYTF. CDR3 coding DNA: TGTGCCAGTAGTGGCCCCCTAACAGGGAACTATGGCTACACCTTC.

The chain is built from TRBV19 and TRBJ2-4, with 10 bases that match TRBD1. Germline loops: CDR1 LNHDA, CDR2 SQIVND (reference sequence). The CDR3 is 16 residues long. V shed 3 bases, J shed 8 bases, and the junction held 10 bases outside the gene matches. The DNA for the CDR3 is TGTGCCAGTAGTATCCTCCCGGGACAGGGGAGACACATTCAGTACTTC. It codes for CASSILPGQGRHIQYF.

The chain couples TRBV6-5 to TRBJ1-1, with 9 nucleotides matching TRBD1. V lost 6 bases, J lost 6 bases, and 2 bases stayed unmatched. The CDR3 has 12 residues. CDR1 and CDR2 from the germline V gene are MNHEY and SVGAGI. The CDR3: CASRRTGAEAFF. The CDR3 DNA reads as TGTGCCAGCAGACGGACAGGGGCTGAAGCTTTCTTT.

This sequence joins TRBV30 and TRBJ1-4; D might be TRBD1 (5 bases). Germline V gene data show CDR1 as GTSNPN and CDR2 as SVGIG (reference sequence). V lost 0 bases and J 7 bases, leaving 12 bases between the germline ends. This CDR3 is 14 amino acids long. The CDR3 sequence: CAWSVWGRGEKLFF. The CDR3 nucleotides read TGTGCCTGGAGTGTGTGGGGAAGGGGTGAAAAACTGTTTTTT.

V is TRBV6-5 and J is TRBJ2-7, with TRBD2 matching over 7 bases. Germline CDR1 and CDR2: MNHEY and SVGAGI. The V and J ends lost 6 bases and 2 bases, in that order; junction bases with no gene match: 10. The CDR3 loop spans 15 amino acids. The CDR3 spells CASRPLAVKTYEQYF. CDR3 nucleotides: TGTGCCAGCAGGCCCCTAGCGGTTAAGACCTACGAGCAGTACTTC.

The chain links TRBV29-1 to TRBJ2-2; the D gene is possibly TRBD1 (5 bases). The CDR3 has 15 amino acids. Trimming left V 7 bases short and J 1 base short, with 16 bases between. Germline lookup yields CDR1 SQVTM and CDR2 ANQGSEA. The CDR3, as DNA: TGCAGCGCCACGATGGGGCTACAGAACACCGGGGAGCTGTTTTTT. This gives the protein CSATMGLQNTGELFF.

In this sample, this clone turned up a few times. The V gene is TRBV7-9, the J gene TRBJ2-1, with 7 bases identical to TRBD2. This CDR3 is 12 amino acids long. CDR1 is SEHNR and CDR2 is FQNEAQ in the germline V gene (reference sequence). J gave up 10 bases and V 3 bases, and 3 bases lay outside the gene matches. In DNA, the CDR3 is TGTGCCAGCAGCTTGCCGGGACTAGAGCAGTTCTTC. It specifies CASSLPGLEQFF.

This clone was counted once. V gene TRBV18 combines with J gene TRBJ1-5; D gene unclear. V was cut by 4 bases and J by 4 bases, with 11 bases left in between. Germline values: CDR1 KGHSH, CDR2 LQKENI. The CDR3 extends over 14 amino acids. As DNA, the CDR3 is TGTGCCAGCTCACGGGCAGGAAGGAATCAGCCCCAGCATTTT. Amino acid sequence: CASSRAGRNQPQHF.

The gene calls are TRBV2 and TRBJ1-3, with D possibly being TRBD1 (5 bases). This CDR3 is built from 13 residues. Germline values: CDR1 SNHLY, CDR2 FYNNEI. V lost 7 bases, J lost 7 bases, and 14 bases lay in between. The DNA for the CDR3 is TGTGCCAGCACGAACAGGATCGGCAACACCATATATTTT. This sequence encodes CASTNRIGNTIYF.

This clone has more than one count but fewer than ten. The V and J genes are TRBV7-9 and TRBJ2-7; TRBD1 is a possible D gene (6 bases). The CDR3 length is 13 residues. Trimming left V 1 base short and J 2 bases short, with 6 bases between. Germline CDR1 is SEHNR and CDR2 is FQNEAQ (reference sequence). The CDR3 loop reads CASSLGTAYEQYF. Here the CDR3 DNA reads TGTGCCAGCAGCTTAGGGACAGCCTACGAGCAGTACTTC.

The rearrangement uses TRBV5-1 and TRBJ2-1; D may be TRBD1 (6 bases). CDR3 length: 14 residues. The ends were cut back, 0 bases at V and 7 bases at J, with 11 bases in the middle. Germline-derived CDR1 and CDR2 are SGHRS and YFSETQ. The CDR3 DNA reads TGCGCCAGCAGCTTGGGGGGGCAAGTTAATGAGCAGTTCTTC. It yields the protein CASSLGGQVNEQFF. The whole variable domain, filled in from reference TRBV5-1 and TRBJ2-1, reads KAGVTQTPRYLIKTRGQQVTLSCSPISGHRSVSWYQQTPGQGLQFLFEYFSETQRNKGNFPGRFSGRQFSNSRSEMNVSTLELGDSALYLCASSLGGQVNEQFFGPGTRLTVL.

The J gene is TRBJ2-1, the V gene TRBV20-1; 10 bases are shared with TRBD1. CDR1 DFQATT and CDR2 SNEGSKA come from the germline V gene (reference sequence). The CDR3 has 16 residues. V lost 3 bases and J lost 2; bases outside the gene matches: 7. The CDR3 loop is CSASTTGTGAYNEQFF. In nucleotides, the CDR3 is TGCAGTGCTAGTACGACCGGGACAGGGGCCTACAATGAGCAGTTCTTC.

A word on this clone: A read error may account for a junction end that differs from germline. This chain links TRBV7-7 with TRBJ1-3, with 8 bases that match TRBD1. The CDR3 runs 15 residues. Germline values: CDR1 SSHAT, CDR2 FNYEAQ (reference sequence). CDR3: CASSLGTGSGNTIYF. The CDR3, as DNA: TGTGCTAGCAGCTTAGGGACAGGCTCTGGAAACACCATATATTTT. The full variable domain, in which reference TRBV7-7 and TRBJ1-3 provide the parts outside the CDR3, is GAGVSQSPRYKVTKRGQDVTLRCDPISSHATLYWYQQALGQGPEFLTYFNYEAQPDKSGLPSDRFSAERPEGSISTLTIQRTEQRDSAMYRCASSLGTGSGNTIYFGEGSWLTVV.

In nucleotides, the CDR3 is TGTGCCAGTAGTATAGACCAGGGGAATGGCTACACCTTC. Translation: CASSIDQGNGYTF. This sequence joins TRBV19 and TRBJ1-2, with D possibly being TRBD1 (6 bases). Germline-derived CDR1 and CDR2 are LNHDA and SQIVND (reference sequence). This CDR3 comprises 13 residues. The ends were cut back, 0 bases at V and 6 bases at J, with 8 bases in the middle.

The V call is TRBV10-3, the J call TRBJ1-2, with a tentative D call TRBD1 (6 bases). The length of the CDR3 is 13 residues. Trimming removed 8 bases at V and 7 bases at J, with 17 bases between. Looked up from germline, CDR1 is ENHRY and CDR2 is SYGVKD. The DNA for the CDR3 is TGTGCCATCGGGGACACACTCTTATTTGGCTACACCTTC. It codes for CAIGDTLLFGYTF.

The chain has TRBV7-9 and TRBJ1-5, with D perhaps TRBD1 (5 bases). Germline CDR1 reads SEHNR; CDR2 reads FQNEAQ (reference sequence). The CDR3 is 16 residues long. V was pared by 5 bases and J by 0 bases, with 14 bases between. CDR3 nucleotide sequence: TGTGCCAGCAGCGCTGACAGTGTTCATAGCAATCAGCCCCAGCATTTT. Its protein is CASSADSVHSNQPQHF.